Listed below are T cell receptor beta chains from one sample, sequenced in a study of blood T cell repertoires in COVID-19. Profiling relied on immunoSEQ multiplex PCR, and the TCRdb table lists in-frame clones only, not all of them. The table lists roughly 90,000 clones, 70% to 90% of them singletons, with roughly 5% in the top ten. The material sequenced was peripheral blood. These receptors all come from a man in his forties or fifties with acute or convalescent COVID-19. Both conserved end residues are part of each CDR3. Each record gives: clone size, V gene, D gene, J gene, CDR3 protein, CDR3 DNA. A D gene is named only where the DNA matches it firmly. Part of the rows lack a size; the others show once, few, many or a class for expanded clones.

NA	TRBV5-5	NA	TRBJ1-5	CASSLYGAEQPQHF	TGTGCCAGCAGCTTGTATGGAGCCGAACAGCCCCAGCATTTT
once	TRBV30	TRBD2	TRBJ2-1	CAWSSLADYNEQFF	TGTGCCTGGAGCAGTCTAGCGGACTACAATGAGCAGTTCTTC
NA	TRBV6-5	NA	TRBJ1-4	CASRPGTSNEKLFF	TGTGCCAGCAGACCCGGGACATCTAATGAAAAACTGTTTTTT
NA	TRBV10-3	TRBD2	TRBJ2-7	CATPSGTSVWMTLYEQYF	TGTGCCACCCCCTCCGGGACTAGTGTTTGGATGACCTTATACGAGCAGTACTTC
NA	TRBV4-2	NA	TRBJ2-7	CASSRDTTSYEQYF	TGTGCCAGCTCAAGGGACACGACTTCTTACGAGCAGTACTTC
few	TRBV30	NA	TRBJ1-5	CAWSYGTQNQPQHF	TGTGCCTGGAGTTACGGGACACAGAATCAGCCCCAGCATTTT
NA	TRBV5-6	TRBD1	TRBJ2-1	CASNFRAWTGYGNEQFF	TGTGCCAGCAACTTCAGAGCTTGGACAGGGTATGGCAATGAGCAGTTCTTC
once	TRBV3-1/TRBV3-2	TRBD1	TRBJ2-7	CASSPHGTGDHEQYF	TGTGCCAGCAGCCCTCACGGGACAGGGGACCACGAGCAGTACTTC
NA	TRBV5-6	TRBD1	TRBJ2-5	CASSPDRVQETQYF	TGTGCCAGCAGCCCGGACAGGGTCCAAGAGACCCAGTACTTC
NA	TRBV5-1	NA	TRBJ2-5	CASSLAGLETQYF	TGCGCCAGCAGCTTGGCCGGGTTGGAGACCCAGTACTTC
NA	TRBV27	TRBD1	TRBJ1-5	CASMTGVGNQPQHF	TGTGCCAGCATGACAGGGGTGGGGAATCAGCCCCAGCATTTT
NA	TRBV7-9	NA	TRBJ2-1	CASRSSSGAGPPNEQFF	TGTGCCAGCCGCAGCTCCTCCGGGGCGGGACCTCCCAATGAGCAGTTCTTC
NA	TRBV11-2	TRBD1	TRBJ2-3	CASSLAGGWGTDTQYF	TGTGCCAGCAGCTTAGCAGGGGGCTGGGGCACAGATACGCAGTATTTT
NA	TRBV7-8	NA	TRBJ1-1	CASRRDKVTEAFF	TGTGCCAGCAGACGGGATAAGGTCACTGAAGCTTTCTTT
NA	TRBV12-5	TRBD2	TRBJ2-5	CASGFGTIQETQYF	TGTGCTAGTGGTTTCGGGACTATACAAGAGACCCAGTACTTC
NA	TRBV10-3	NA	TRBJ2-7	CAISGLGRYEQYF	TGTGCCATCAGTGGGCTGGGGAGGTACGAGCAGTACTTC
NA	TRBV5-6	TRBD1	TRBJ1-4	CASSSYYDRVYEKLFF	TGTGCCAGCAGCTCTTATTATGACAGGGTATACGAAAAACTGTTTTTT
NA	TRBV21-1	NA	TRBJ1-1	CASSKVLRDRDDTEAFF	TGTGCCAGCAGCAAAGTCCTCCGGGACAGGGACGACACTGAAGCTTTCTTT
NA	TRBV5-1	NA	TRBJ1-6	CASSPGHPGDNSPLHF	TGCGCCAGCAGCCCGGGACACCCCGGGGATAATTCACCCCTCCACTTT
NA	TRBV4-3	TRBD1	TRBJ1-2	CASSRAGQGLDGYTF	TGCGCCAGCAGCCGCGCGGGACAGGGTTTGGATGGCTACACCTTC
NA	TRBV7-9	NA	TRBJ1-6	CASSLGEGLGNSPLHF	TGTGCCAGCAGCTTAGGGGAGGGGCTTGGTAATTCACCCCTCCACTTT
NA	TRBV25-1	NA	TRBJ1-3	CASRSTAGNTIYF	TGTGCCAGCAGGTCGACAGCTGGAAACACCATATATTTT
NA	TRBV6-2/TRBV6-3	TRBD2	TRBJ2-7	CASSYSAGGEQYF	TGTGCCAGCAGTTACTCAGCGGGGGGGGAGCAGTACTTC
NA	TRBV4-2	NA	TRBJ2-5	CASSQADGTPETQYF	TGTGCCAGCAGCCAAGCAGACGGGACACCGGAGACCCAGTACTTC
once	TRBV6-5	NA	TRBJ2-4	CASTVSPQNIQYF	TGTGCCAGTACAGTCAGCCCCCAAAACATTCAGTACTTC
NA	TRBV2	NA	TRBJ2-5	CASSVGDGREETQYF	TGTGCCAGCAGTGTAGGGGACGGCCGGGAGGAGACCCAGTACTTC
NA	TRBV12-3/TRBV12-4	NA	TRBJ2-7	CASTQGLDEQYF	TGTGCCAGCACGCAGGGGCTGGACGAGCAGTACTTC
NA	TRBV4-3	NA	TRBJ1-2	CASSQEAGFVTDYGYTF	TGCGCCAGCAGCCAAGAGGCCGGGTTTGTAACTGACTATGGCTACACCTTC
once	TRBV7-6	NA	TRBJ2-1	CASSLVGREGNEQFF	TGTGCCAGCAGCTTAGTCGGCAGGGAAGGCAATGAGCAGTTCTTC
NA	TRBV5-1	NA	TRBJ2-5	CASSPTGSQETQYF	TGCGCCAGCAGCCCGACGGGGTCCCAAGAGACCCAGTACTTC